This T cell receptor beta chain originates from a study of identical twins. Study-level points and caveats: For zero-insertion analyses, partial confounding could come from invariant MAIT and iNKT cells. Cord blood's abundant beta clonotypes had fewer insertions, unlike memory repertoires. In monozygotic twins, models underestimated the sharing of out-of-frame TCR alpha.

A single record per CDR3 protein comes from TCRdb applying MiXCR to the 5' RACE reads. The data show 200,000 to 300,000 distinct CDR3 sequences, approximately 10% seen once. Germline V gene sequence: CDR1 SGHRS, CDR2 YFSETQ. The germline V and J ends were trimmed by 4 bases and 0 bases, with 16 bases remaining between them. This CDR3 is built from 16 residues. The table lists this clonotype with many counts. No antigen is known for it. The receptor comes from a middle-aged man in good health. Sample: memory T cells sorted from blood. V usage is TRBV5-1 and J usage is TRBJ1-2; D not resolved. For the CDR3, the DNA is TGCGCCAGCAGCCACCAGTCGGGGAATACTAACTATGGCTACACCTTC. It codes for CASSHQSGNTNYGYTF. The whole variable domain, remainder taken from reference TRBV5-1 and TRBJ1-2, is KAGVTQTPRYLIKTRGQQVTLSCSPISGHRSVSWYQQTPGQGLQFLFEYFSETQRNKGNFPGRFSGRQFSNSRSEMNVSTLELGDSALYLCASSHQSGNTNYGYTFGSGTRLTVV.